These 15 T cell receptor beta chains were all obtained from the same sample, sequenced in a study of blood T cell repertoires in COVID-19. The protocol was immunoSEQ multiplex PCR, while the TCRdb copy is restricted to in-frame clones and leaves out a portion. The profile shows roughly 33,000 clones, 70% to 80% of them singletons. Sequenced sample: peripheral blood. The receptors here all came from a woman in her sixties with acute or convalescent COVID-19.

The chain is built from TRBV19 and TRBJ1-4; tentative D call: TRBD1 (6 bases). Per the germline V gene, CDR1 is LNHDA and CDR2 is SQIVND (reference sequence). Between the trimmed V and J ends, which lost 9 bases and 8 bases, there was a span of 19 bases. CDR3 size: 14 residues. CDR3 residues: CASRPQGIGEKLFF. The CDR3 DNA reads TGTGCCAGCCGACCCCAGGGGATCGGCGAAAAACTGTTTTTT.

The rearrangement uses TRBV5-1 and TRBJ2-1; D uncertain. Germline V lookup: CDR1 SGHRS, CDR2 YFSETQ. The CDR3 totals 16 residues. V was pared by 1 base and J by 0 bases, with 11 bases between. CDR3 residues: CASSLSSSSSYNEQFF. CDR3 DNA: TGCGCCAGCAGCTTGTCGAGCTCTTCCTCCTACAATGAGCAGTTCTTC.

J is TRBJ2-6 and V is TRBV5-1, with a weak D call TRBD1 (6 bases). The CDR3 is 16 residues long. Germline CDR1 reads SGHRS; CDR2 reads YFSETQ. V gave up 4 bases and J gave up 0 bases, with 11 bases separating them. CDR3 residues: CASSPGHASGANVLTF. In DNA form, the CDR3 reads TGCGCCAGCAGCCCGGGACATGCCTCTGGGGCCAACGTCCTGACTTTC.

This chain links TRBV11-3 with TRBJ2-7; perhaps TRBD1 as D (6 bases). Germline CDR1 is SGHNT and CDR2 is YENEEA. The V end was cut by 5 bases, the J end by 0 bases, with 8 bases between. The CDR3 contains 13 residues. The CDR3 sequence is CASSQGLSYEQYF. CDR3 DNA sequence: TGTGCCAGCAGCCAGGGGCTCTCCTACGAGCAGTACTTC.

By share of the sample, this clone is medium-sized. This CDR3 is CASSQAGTANTGELFF. In DNA, the CDR3 is TGTGCCAGCAGCCAGGCCGGGACAGCGAACACCGGGGAGCTGTTTTTT. The genes are TRBV3-1 (or the pseudogene TRBV3-2) and TRBJ2-2; 7 bases line up with TRBD1. Germline-derived CDR1 and CDR2 are LGHDT and YNNKEL (reference sequence). J was trimmed by 0 bases and V by 3 bases; bases with no gene match: 4. The CDR3 is made up of 16 amino acids.

The CDR3 here is CASSLTGAGNTIYF. CDR3 nucleotide sequence: TGTGCCAGCAGCTTAACAGGGGCAGGGAACACCATATATTTT. The V gene is TRBV11-2, the J gene TRBJ1-3; 7 nucleotides align to TRBD1. V lost 2 bases and J lost 7; bases outside the gene matches: 5. Germline-derived CDR1 and CDR2 are SGHAT and FQNNGV. This CDR3 comprises 14 residues.

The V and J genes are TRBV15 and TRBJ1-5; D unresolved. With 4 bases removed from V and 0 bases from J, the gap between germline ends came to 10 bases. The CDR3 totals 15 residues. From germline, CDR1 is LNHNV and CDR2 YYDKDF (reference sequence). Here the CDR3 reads CATSTQRGSNQPQHF. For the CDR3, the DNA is TGTGCCACCAGCACCCAGCGGGGTAGCAATCAGCCCCAGCATTTT.

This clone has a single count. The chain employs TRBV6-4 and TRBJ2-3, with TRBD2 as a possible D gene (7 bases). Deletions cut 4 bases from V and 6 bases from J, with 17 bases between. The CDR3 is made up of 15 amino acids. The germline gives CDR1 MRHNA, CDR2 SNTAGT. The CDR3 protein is CASSVTGGPRDTQYF. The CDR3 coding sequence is TGTGCCAGCAGTGTCACGGGGGGCCCACGGGATACGCAGTATTTT.

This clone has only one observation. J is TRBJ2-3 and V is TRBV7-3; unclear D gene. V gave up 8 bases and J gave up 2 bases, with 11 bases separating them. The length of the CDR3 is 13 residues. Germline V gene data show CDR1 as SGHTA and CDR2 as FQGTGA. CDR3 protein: CASAGSATDTQYF. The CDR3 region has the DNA TGTGCCAGCGCCGGGTCCGCCACAGATACGCAGTATTTT.

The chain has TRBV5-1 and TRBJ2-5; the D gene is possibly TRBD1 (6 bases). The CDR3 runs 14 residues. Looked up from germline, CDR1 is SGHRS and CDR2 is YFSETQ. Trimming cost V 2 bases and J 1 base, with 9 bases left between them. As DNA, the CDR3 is TGCGCCAGCAGCTTTACAGGGCGCCAAGAGACCCAGTACTTC. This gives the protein CASSFTGRQETQYF. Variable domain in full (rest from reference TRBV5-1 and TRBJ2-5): KAGVTQTPRYLIKTRGQQVTLSCSPISGHRSVSWYQQTPGQGLQFLFEYFSETQRNKGNFPGRFSGRQFSNSRSEMNVSTLELGDSALYLCASSFTGRQETQYFGPGTRLLVL.

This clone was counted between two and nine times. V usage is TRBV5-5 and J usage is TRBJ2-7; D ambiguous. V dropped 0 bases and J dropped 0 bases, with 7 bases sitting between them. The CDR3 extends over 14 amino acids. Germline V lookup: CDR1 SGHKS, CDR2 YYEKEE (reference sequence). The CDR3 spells CASSLVALSYEQYF. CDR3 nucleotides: TGTGCCAGCAGCTTGGTTGCGCTCTCCTACGAGCAGTACTTC.

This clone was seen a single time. In DNA, the CDR3 is TGTGCCAGCAGGCGGGGTCCCGAGAGCAATCAGCCCCAGCATTTT. Its translation: CASRRGPESNQPQHF. V gene TRBV2 combines with J gene TRBJ1-5; D not resolved. The CDR3 covers 15 residues. Germline values: CDR1 SNHLY, CDR2 FYNNEI. Trimming cost V 6 bases and J 1 base, with 13 bases left between them.

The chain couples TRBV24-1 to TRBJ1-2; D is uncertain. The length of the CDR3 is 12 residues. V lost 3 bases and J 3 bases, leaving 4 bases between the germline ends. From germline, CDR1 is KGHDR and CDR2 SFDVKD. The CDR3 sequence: CATSDAYYGYTF. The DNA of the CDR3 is TGTGCCACCAGTGATGCGTACTATGGCTACACCTTC.

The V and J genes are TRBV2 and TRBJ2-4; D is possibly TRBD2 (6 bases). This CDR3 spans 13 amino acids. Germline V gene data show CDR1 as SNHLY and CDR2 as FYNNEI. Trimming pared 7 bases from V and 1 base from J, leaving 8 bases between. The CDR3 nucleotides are TGTGCCAGCATGGCGGGGGCCAAAAACATTCAGTACTTC. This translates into CASMAGAKNIQYF.

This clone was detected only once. The CDR3 sequence: CASNQARGSNQPQHF. In nucleotides, the CDR3 is TGTGCCAGTAATCAAGCACGGGGGAGCAATCAGCCCCAGCATTTT. The gene calls are TRBV19 and TRBJ1-5; possible D gene TRBD1, 5 bases. This CDR3 has 15 residues. In germline, CDR1 is LNHDA, CDR2 SQIVND (reference sequence). V was clipped by 7 bases and J by 1 base, with 14 bases between them. Using reference TRBV19 and TRBJ1-5 for the parts outside the CDR3, the full variable domain is DGGITQSPKYLFRKEGQNVTLSCEQNLNHDAMYWYRQDPGQGLRLIYYSQIVNDFQKGDIAEGYSVSREKKESFPLTVTSAQKNPTAFYLCASNQARGSNQPQHFGDGTRLSIL.